This TCR beta chain was sequenced for a study of T-cell reconstitution after alpha-beta-depleted transplantation in children. Study-wide points: It was newly produced T cells that mostly accounted for T-cell counts and diversity one year after transplant. Elevated TCRbeta diversity at day 60 was traced, in some patients, to surviving recipient T cells and thymic progenitors.

This clonotype came up many times. Its antigen is not known. The TCRbeta library was prepared with unique molecular identifiers. TCRdb fed the PCR reads into MiXCR, producing one record per CDR3 protein. The repertoire has over 150,000 distinct CDR3 sequences, over 8.5% of them found once; the top ten carry 13%. Germline CDR1 reads SEHNR; CDR2 reads FQNEAQ (reference sequence). The CDR3 length is 17 residues. With 7 bases removed from V and 2 bases from J, the gap between germline ends came to 21 bases. The receptor's source is a boy between 2 and 15 years old with acute myeloid leukemia, due to receive a stem cell transplant. This chain joins TRBV7-9 and TRBJ2-1, with a possible D match to TRBD2 (6 bases). The sequences come from PBMCs, collected before TCRalphabeta/CD19-depleted stem cell transplant. CDR3 nucleotide sequence: TGTGCCAGCAAATCCGGGGGTAGGGCCGGGACCTACAATGAGCAGTTCTTC. This translates into CASKSGGRAGTYNEQFF.